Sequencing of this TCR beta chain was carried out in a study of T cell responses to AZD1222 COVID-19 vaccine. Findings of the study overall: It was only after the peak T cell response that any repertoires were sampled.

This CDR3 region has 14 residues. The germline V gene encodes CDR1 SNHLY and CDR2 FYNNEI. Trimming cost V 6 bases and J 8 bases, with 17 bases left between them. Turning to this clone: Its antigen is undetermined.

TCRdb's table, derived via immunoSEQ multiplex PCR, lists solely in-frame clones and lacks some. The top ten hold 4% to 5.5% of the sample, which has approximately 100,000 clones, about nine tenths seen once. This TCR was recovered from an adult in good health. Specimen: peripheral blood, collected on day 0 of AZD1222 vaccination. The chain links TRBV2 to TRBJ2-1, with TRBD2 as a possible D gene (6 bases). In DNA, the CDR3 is TGTGCCAGCAGGGCTCTTCCCACGGGGGATGAGCAGTTCTTC. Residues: CASRALPTGDEQFF.